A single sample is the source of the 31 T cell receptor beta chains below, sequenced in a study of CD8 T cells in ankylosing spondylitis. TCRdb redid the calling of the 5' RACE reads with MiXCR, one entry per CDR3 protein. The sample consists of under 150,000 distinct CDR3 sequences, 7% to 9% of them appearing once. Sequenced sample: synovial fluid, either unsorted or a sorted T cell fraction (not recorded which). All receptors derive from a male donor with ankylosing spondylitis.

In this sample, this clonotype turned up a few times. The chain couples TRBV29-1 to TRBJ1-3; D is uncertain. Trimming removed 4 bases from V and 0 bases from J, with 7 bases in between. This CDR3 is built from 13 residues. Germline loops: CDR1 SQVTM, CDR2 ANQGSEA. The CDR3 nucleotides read TGCAGCGTTGTAGCAAACTCTGGAAACACCATATATTTT. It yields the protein CSVVANSGNTIYF.

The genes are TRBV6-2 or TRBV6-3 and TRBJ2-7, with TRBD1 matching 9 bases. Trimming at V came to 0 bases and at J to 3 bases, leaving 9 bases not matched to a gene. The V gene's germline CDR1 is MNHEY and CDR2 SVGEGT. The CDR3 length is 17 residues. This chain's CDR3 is CASSYSTGQGLRYEQYF. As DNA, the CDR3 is TGTGCCAGCAGTTACTCGACAGGACAGGGGCTACGCTACGAGCAGTACTTC.

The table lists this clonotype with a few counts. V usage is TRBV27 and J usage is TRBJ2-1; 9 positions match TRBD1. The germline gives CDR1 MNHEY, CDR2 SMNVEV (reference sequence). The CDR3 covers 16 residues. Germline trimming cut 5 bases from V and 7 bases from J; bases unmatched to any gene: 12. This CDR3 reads CASSRSLDRGFNEQFF. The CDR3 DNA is TGTGCCAGCAGTCGCTCTTTGGACAGGGGTTTTAATGAGCAGTTCTTC.

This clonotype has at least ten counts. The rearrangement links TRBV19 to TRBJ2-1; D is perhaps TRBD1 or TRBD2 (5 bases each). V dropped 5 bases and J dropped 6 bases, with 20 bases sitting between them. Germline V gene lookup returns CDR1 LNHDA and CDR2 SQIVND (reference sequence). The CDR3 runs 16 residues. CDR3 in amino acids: CASSLFSGTPGNEQFF. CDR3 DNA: TGTGCCAGTAGTCTATTCTCCGGGACGCCGGGCAATGAGCAGTTCTTC.

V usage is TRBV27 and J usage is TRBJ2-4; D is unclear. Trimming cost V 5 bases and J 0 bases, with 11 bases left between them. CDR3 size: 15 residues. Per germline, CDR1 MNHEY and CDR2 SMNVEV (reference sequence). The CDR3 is CASSPITAAKNIQYF. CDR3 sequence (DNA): TGTGCCAGCAGTCCTATCACAGCAGCCAAAAACATTCAGTACTTC.

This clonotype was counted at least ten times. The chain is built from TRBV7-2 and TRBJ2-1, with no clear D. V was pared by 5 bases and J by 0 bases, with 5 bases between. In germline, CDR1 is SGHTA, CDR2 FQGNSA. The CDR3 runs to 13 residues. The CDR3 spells CASSPSSYNEQFF. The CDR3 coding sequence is TGTGCCAGCAGCCCCAGCTCCTACAATGAGCAGTTCTTC.

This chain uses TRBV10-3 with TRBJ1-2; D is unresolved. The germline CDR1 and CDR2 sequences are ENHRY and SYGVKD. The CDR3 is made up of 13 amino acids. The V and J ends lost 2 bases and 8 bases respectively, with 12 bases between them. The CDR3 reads CAISEALYEGYTF. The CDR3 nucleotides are TGTGCCATCAGTGAGGCGCTCTATGAGGGCTACACCTTC.

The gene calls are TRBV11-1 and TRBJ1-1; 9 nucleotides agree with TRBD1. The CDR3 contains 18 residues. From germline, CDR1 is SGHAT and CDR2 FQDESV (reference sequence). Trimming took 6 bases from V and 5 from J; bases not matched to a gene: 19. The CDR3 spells CASRNPRTGAFNGTEAFF. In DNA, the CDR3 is TGTGCCAGCAGAAACCCGAGGACAGGGGCCTTTAATGGTACTGAAGCTTTCTTT. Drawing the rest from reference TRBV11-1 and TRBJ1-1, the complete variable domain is EAEVAQSPRYKITEKSQAVAFWCDPISGHATLYWYRQILGQGPELLVQFQDESVVDDSQLPKDRFSAERLKGVDSTLKIQPAELGDSAMYLCASRNPRTGAFNGTEAFFGQGTRLTVV.

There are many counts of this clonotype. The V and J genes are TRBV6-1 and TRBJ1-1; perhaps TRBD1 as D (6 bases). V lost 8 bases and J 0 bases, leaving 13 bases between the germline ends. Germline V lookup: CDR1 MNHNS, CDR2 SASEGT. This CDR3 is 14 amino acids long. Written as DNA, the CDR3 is TGTGCCAGCTATTCCGGACAGATGAACACTGAAGCTTTCTTT. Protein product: CASYSGQMNTEAFF.

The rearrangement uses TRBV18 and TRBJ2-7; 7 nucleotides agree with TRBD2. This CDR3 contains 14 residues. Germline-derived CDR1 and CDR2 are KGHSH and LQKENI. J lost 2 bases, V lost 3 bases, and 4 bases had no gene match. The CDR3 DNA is TGTGCCAGCTCACCTGGACGGGGGGCCTACGAGCAGTACTTC. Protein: CASSPGRGAYEQYF.

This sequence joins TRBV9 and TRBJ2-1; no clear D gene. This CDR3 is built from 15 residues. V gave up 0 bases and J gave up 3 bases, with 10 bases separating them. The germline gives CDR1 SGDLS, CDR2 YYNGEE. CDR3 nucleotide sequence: TGTGCCAGCAGCGTAGGTAGCCCCTTCTACAATGAGCAGTTCTTC. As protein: CASSVGSPFYNEQFF.

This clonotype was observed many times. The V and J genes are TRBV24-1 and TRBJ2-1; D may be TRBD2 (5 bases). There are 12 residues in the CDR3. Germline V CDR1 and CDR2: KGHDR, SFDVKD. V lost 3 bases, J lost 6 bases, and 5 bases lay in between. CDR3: CATSDSGNEQFF. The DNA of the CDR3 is TGTGCCACCAGTGATAGCGGCAATGAGCAGTTCTTC.

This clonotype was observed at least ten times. The CDR3 spells CASSEATGANVLTF. The CDR3 DNA reads TGTGCCAGCAGCGAAGCTACTGGGGCCAACGTCCTGACTTTC. The J gene is TRBJ2-6, the V gene TRBV12-3 or TRBV12-4; no definite D call. V dropped 6 bases and J dropped 2 bases, with 8 bases sitting between them. The CDR3 has 14 residues.

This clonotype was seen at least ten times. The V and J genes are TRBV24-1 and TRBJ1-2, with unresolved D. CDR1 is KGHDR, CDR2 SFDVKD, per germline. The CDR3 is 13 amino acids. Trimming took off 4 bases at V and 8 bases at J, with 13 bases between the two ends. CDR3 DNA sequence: TGTGCCACCAGTGACTATGACTCAGGCGGCTACACCTTC. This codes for CATSDYDSGGYTF.

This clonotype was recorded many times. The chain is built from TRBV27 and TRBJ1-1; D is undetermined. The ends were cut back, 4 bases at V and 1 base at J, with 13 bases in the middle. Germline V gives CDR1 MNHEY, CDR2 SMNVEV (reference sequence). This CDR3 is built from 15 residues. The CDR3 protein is CASSSEGAGNTEAFF. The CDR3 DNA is TGTGCCAGCAGTTCCGAAGGCGCAGGGAACACTGAAGCTTTCTTT.

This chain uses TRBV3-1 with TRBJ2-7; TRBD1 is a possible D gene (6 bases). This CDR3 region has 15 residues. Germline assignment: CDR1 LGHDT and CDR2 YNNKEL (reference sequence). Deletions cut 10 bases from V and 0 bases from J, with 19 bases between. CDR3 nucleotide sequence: TGTGCCACCTGCCAAGGGGGACATGCCTCCTACGAGCAGTACTTC. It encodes CATCQGGHASYEQYF.

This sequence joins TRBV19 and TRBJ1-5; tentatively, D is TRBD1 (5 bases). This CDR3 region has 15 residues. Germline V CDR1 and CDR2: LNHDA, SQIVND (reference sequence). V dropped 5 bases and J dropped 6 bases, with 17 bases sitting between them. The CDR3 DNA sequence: TGTGCCAGTAGTGTCACCCAGGGTTTTCGTCAGCCCCAGCATTTT. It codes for CASSVTQGFRQPQHF.

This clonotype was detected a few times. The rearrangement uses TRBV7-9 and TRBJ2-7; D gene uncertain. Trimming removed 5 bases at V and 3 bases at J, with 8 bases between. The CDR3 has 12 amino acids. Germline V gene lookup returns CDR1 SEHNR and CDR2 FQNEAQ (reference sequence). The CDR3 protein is CASSREDYEQYF. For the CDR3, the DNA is TGTGCCAGCAGCCGCGAGGACTACGAGCAGTACTTC. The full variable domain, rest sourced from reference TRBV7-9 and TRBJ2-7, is DTGVSQNPRHKITKRGQNVTFRCDPISEHNRLYWYRQTLGQGPEFLTYFQNEAQLEKSRLLSDRFSAERPKGSFSTLEIQRTEQGDSAMYLCASSREDYEQYFGPGTRLTVT.

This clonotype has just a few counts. CDR3 protein: CASSYVRDTEAFF. The CDR3 nucleotides are TGTGCCAGCAGCTACGTCCGGGACACTGAAGCTTTCTTT. V usage is TRBV7-9 and J usage is TRBJ1-1, with D unresolved. There are 13 residues in the CDR3. Germline CDR1 reads SEHNR; CDR2 reads FQNEAQ (reference sequence). V gave up 4 bases and J gave up 3 bases, with 9 bases separating them.

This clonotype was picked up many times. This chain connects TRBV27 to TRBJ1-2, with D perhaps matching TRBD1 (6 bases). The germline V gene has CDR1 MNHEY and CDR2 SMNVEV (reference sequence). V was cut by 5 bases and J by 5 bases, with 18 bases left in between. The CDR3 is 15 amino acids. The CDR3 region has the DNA TGTGCCAGCAGTCCCGGTTGGGGGGCGCGTTATGGCTACACCTTC. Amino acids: CASSPGWGARYGYTF.

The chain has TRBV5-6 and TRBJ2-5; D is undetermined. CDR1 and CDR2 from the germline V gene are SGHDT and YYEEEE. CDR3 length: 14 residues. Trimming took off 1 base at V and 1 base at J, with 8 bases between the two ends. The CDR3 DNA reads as TGTGCCAGCAGCTTGAAGAGATTCCAAGAGACCCAGTACTTC. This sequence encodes CASSLKRFQETQYF.

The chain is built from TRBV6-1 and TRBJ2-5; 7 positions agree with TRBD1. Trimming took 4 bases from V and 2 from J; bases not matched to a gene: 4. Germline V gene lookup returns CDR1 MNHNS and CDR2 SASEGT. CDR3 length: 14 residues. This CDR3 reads CASSVGTEQETQYF. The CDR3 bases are TGTGCCAGCAGTGTAGGGACAGAGCAAGAGACCCAGTACTTC.

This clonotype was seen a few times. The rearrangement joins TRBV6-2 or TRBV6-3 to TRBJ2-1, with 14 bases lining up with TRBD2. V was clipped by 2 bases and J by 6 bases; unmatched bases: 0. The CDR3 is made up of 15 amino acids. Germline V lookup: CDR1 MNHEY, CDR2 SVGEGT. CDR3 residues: CASSYGTSGGNEQFF. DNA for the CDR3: TGTGCCAGCAGTTACGGGACTAGCGGGGGCAATGAGCAGTTCTTC.

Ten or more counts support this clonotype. CDR3 protein: CASRAIRRETQYF. As DNA, the CDR3 is TGTGCCAGCAGAGCAATTCGTCGAGAGACCCAGTACTTC. The chain uses TRBV6-1 and TRBJ2-5, with D uncertain. CDR1 and CDR2 (germline): MNHNS, SASEGT. Between the trimmed V and J ends, which lost 6 bases and 4 bases, there was a span of 12 bases. There are 13 residues in the CDR3.

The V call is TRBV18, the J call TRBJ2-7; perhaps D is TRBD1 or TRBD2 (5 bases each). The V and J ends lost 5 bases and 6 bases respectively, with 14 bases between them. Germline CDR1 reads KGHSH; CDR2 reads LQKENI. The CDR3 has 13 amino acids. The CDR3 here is CASSTTQDSEQYF. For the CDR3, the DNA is TGTGCCAGCTCAACAACACAGGACTCCGAGCAGTACTTC.

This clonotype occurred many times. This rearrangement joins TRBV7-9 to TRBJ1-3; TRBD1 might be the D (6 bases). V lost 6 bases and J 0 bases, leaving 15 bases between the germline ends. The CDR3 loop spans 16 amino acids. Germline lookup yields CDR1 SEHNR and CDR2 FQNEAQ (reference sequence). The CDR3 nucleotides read TGTGCCAGCAGTCCGGACAGAAAGTTCTCTGGAAACACCATATATTTT. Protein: CASSPDRKFSGNTIYF.

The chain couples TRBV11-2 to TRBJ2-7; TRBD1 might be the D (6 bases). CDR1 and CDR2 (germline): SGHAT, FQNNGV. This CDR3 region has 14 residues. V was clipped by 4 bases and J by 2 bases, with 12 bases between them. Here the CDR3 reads CASSSDSITYEQYF. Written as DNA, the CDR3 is TGTGCCAGCAGCTCGGACAGCATTACCTACGAGCAGTACTTC.

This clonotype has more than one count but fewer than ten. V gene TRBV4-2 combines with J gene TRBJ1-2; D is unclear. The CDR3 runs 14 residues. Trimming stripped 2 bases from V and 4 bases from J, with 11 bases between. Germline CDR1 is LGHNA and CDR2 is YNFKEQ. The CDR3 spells CASSQSVGPYGYTF. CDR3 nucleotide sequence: TGTGCCAGCAGCCAAAGTGTAGGGCCCTATGGCTACACCTTC.

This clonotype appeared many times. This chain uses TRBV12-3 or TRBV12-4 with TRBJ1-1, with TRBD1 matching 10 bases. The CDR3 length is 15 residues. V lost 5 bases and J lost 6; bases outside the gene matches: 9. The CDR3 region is CASSPRTGGPSEAFF. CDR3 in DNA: TGTGCCAGCAGTCCCCGGACAGGGGGTCCCTCTGAAGCTTTCTTT.

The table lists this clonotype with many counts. CDR3 sequence: CSVEGALTVNPYNEQFF. The CDR3 nucleotides read TGCAGCGTTGAGGGGGCCCTGACAGTCAACCCCTACAATGAGCAGTTCTTC. V gene TRBV29-1 combines with J gene TRBJ2-1; D perhaps matches TRBD1 (6 bases). Per germline, CDR1 SQVTM and CDR2 ANQGSEA. The CDR3 covers 17 residues. V was pared by 3 bases and J by 2 bases, with 20 bases between.

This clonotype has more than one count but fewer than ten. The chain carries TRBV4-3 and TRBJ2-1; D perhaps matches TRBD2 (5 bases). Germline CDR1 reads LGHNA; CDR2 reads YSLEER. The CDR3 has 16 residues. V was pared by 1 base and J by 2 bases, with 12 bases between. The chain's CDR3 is CASSQGERLTYNEQFF. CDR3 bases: TGCGCCAGCAGCCAAGGGGAGCGGTTGACCTACAATGAGCAGTTCTTC.